Each of the 31 T cell receptor beta chains below was sequenced from the same sample in a study of blood T cell repertoires in COVID-19. Clones were sequenced by immunoSEQ multiplex PCR, and TCRdb holds only the in-frame ones, with some missing. This table has about 320,000 clones, 83% appearing once. Sequencing was done on a sample of peripheral blood. The receptors here all came from a woman aged 45-65 years with acute or convalescent COVID-19.

This chain joins TRBV2 and TRBJ1-2, with D unclear. The CDR3 is made up of 12 amino acids. V lost 4 bases and J lost 5, with 8 bases in between. Per the germline V gene, CDR1 is SNHLY and CDR2 is FYNNEI. The CDR3 spells CASSGEGYGYTF. The CDR3 DNA reads TGTGCCAGCAGTGGAGAGGGTTATGGCTACACCTTC.

The V call is TRBV7-2, the J call TRBJ2-3, with a possible D match to TRBD2 (5 bases). Trimming removed 5 bases at V and 2 bases at J, with 11 bases between. This CDR3 is 14 amino acids long. Germline CDR1 is SGHTA and CDR2 is FQGNSA. The CDR3 region has the DNA TGTGCCAGCAGCGGCTATAGCGCCACAGATACGCAGTATTTT. This encodes CASSGYSATDTQYF.

This clone appeared a single time. The chain couples TRBV3-1 (or the pseudogene TRBV3-2) to TRBJ2-2; D is possibly TRBD2 (7 bases). V was trimmed by 4 bases and J by 4 bases, leaving 22 bases between them. Germline V gene sequence: CDR1 LGHDT, CDR2 YNNKEL (reference sequence). This CDR3 comprises 18 residues. The CDR3 spells CASSRGGGLRDGTGELFF. In DNA, the CDR3 is TGTGCCAGCAGCCGCGGCGGGGGCCTCAGGGATGGCACCGGGGAGCTGTTTTTT.

The chain uses TRBV3-1 (or the pseudogene TRBV3-2) and TRBJ2-1; 8 bases fit TRBD2. The germline V gene encodes CDR1 LGHDT and CDR2 YNNKEL (reference sequence). The CDR3 has 15 residues. V shed 3 bases and J 7 bases; nucleotides not matched to a gene: 8. The CDR3 sequence is CASSHWREVRNEQFF. In DNA, the CDR3 is TGTGCCAGCAGCCATTGGCGGGAGGTGCGAAATGAGCAGTTCTTC.

In its sample, this clone was seen a few times. The V call is TRBV6-5, the J call TRBJ2-7; tentatively, D is TRBD1 (5 bases). CDR1 MNHEY and CDR2 SVGAGI come from the germline V gene. The ends were cut back, 7 bases at V and 4 bases at J, with 17 bases in the middle. The CDR3 runs to 14 residues. The chain's CDR3 is CASTQGPLFYEQYF. The CDR3 nucleotides read TGTGCCAGCACCCAGGGTCCCCTCTTTTACGAGCAGTACTTC.

The J gene is TRBJ2-4, the V gene TRBV10-3, with TRBD2 matching over 8 bases. Germline V gene lookup returns CDR1 ENHRY and CDR2 SYGVKD. V trimming: 0 bases; J trimming: 5 bases; junction bases outside the gene matches: 3. The CDR3 contains 15 residues. CDR3 in amino acids: CAISESGGGENIQYF. CDR3 coding DNA: TGTGCCATCAGTGAGTCCGGGGGGGGAGAAAACATTCAGTACTTC.

A single count supports this clone. The chain is built from TRBV3-1 (or the pseudogene TRBV3-2) and TRBJ1-2, with D unresolved. The V and J ends lost 2 bases and 8 bases respectively, with 15 bases between them. Germline-derived CDR1 and CDR2 are LGHDT and YNNKEL (reference sequence). This CDR3 has 14 residues. The CDR3 here is CASSQIVGRGGYTF. The DNA of the CDR3 is TGTGCCAGCAGCCAAATAGTTGGGAGAGGGGGCTACACCTTC.

This clone turned up a few times. The chain combines TRBV10-3 with TRBJ2-1; TRBD2 matches 9 bases. The ends lost 0 bases at V and 5 bases at J; junction bases unmatched: 8. Germline CDR1 ENHRY, CDR2 SYGVKD. The CDR3 spans 17 residues. The CDR3 coding sequence is TGTGCCATCAGTGAGTCTATCACTAGCGGGCTGAACAATGAGCAGTTCTTC. It encodes CAISESITSGLNNEQFF.

The chain combines TRBV27 with TRBJ1-5; no clear D. Deletions cut 7 bases from V and 5 bases from J, with 15 bases between. The CDR3 totals 14 residues. CDR1 and CDR2 (germline): MNHEY, SMNVEV (reference sequence). CDR3 protein: CASKIAGSDQPQHF. The CDR3 DNA reads as TGTGCCAGCAAAATCGCAGGCTCGGATCAGCCCCAGCATTTT.

The chain links TRBV7-6 to TRBJ1-1; D is unclear. V gave up 1 base and J gave up 1 base, with 4 bases separating them. CDR1 SGHVS and CDR2 FNYEAQ come from the germline V gene. This CDR3 spans 13 amino acids. In nucleotides, the CDR3 is TGTGCCAGCAGCTTAGGCGAGAACACTGAAGCTTTCTTT. This sequence encodes CASSLGENTEAFF.

This chain connects TRBV5-4 to TRBJ1-1; TRBD1 might be the D (5 bases). This CDR3 spans 18 amino acids. Trimming took off 6 bases at V and 1 base at J, with 25 bases between the two ends. Germline V gene data show CDR1 as SGHNT and CDR2 as YYREEE (reference sequence). CDR3 region: CASMPFRDLGEGNTEAFF. CDR3 coding DNA: TGTGCCAGCATGCCCTTCCGGGACCTCGGGGAGGGGAACACTGAAGCTTTCTTT.

J is TRBJ2-7 and V is TRBV2; 7 positions match TRBD1. After removal of 6 bases from V and 5 bases from J, the junction contained 7 bases not matched to a gene. CDR1 and CDR2 (germline): SNHLY, FYNNEI. The CDR3 contains 13 residues. Here the CDR3 reads CASSSGTDNEQYV. The DNA of the CDR3 is TGTGCCAGCAGCTCCGGGACAGATAACGAGCAGTACGTC.

V and J are TRBV5-1 and TRBJ2-1; 7 bases agree with TRBD1. V was clipped by 4 bases and J by 8 bases; unmatched bases: 12. This CDR3 comprises 15 residues. Germline V gene sequence: CDR1 SGHRS, CDR2 YFSETQ. The CDR3 reads CASSPSRGPGDEQFF. DNA for the CDR3: TGCGCCAGCAGCCCGTCGAGGGGGCCTGGAGATGAGCAGTTCTTC.

This clone has a single count. Here the CDR3 reads CASSLTGHMNTEAFF. In nucleotides, the CDR3 is TGTGCCAGCAGTTTGACCGGACATATGAACACTGAAGCTTTCTTT. This chain uses TRBV27 with TRBJ1-1; D might be TRBD1 (5 bases). The germline gives CDR1 MNHEY, CDR2 SMNVEV (reference sequence). Between the trimmed V and J ends, which lost 3 bases and 0 bases, there was a span of 11 bases. The CDR3 sequence is 15 residues long.

The V call is TRBV9, the J call TRBJ2-3; 7 bases are shared with TRBD1. CDR1 is SGDLS and CDR2 is YYNGEE in the germline V gene. Germline trimming cut 0 bases from V and 0 bases from J; bases unmatched to any gene: 4. The CDR3 is 16 amino acids. CDR3 in DNA: TGTGCCAGCAGCGTAGTAGTGGGACAGAGCACAGATACGCAGTATTTT. The encoded protein is CASSVVVGQSTDTQYF.

This clone has just one count. V is TRBV27 and J is TRBJ2-5, with 8 bases that match TRBD2. The CDR3 totals 16 residues. The germline V gene has CDR1 MNHEY and CDR2 SMNVEV (reference sequence). The V gene end was trimmed by 5 bases and the J gene end by 10 bases; junction bases not matched to a gene: 18. This CDR3 is CASSLYFGGASGVQYF. Written as DNA, the CDR3 is TGTGCCAGCAGTCTCTATTTCGGGGGGGCATCAGGGGTCCAGTACTTC.

The chain is built from TRBV4-1 and TRBJ2-7; TRBD1 agrees at 10 bases. Germline lookup yields CDR1 MGHRA and CDR2 YSYEKL. CDR3 length equals 15 residues. V lost 0 bases, J lost 6 bases, and 5 bases stayed unmatched. In nucleotides, the CDR3 is TGCGCCAGCAGCCAAGACGTGGGACAGGGGACCGAGCAGTACTTC. Translation: CASSQDVGQGTEQYF.

This clone has a handful of counts. This chain connects TRBV18 to TRBJ1-1, with D possibly being TRBD1 (6 bases). This CDR3 is 17 amino acids long. Germline CDR1 is KGHSH and CDR2 is LQKENI. The V end lost 2 bases, the J end lost 4 bases, and 20 bases lay between the germline ends. CDR3 coding DNA: TGTGCCAGCTCACCAGTTATGGACCTGACAGGCACCACTGAAGCTTTCTTT. It is translated as CASSPVMDLTGTTEAFF.

The J gene is TRBJ1-4, the V gene TRBV11-2; 10 bases fit TRBD1. There are 15 residues in the CDR3. Germline-derived CDR1 and CDR2 are SGHAT and FQNNGV. V was clipped by 1 base and J by 8 bases; unmatched bases: 4. The CDR3 protein is CASSLAGQGYEKLFF. CDR3 DNA: TGTGCCAGCAGCTTAGCGGGACAGGGGTACGAAAAACTGTTTTTT.

The rearrangement links TRBV5-1 to TRBJ2-5, with D possibly matching TRBD1 (6 bases). Deletions cut 4 bases from V and 4 bases from J, with 11 bases between. Germline values: CDR1 SGHRS, CDR2 YFSETQ. The CDR3 is made up of 13 amino acids. CDR3 protein: CASSRQVGETQYF. CDR3 nucleotides: TGCGCCAGCAGCAGACAGGTAGGAGAGACCCAGTACTTC.

This clone was recorded a few times. The gene calls are TRBV5-1 and TRBJ2-1, with 14 bases aligning to TRBD2. CDR1 is SGHRS, CDR2 YFSETQ, per germline. With 3 bases clipped from V and 5 bases from J, the junction kept 10 bases outside the gene matches. The CDR3 sequence is 18 residues long. Written as DNA, the CDR3 is TGCGCCAGCAGCTCAAGTTCTGGGACTAGCGGGAGCAACAATGAGCAGTTCTTC. Its translation is CASSSSSGTSGSNNEQFF.

The rearrangement links TRBV6-1 to TRBJ2-3, with 12 bases matching TRBD2. This CDR3 has 16 residues. Unmatched junction bases numbered 6, after V lost 3 bases and J lost 5 bases. Germline CDR1 is MNHNS and CDR2 is SASEGT. The DNA for the CDR3 is TGTGCCAGCAGTGACCGACTAGCGGGAGTAAAAGATACGCAGTATTTT. Translated, it gives CASSDRLAGVKDTQYF.

The chain joins TRBV6-5 to TRBJ2-7; TRBD1 agrees at 7 bases. This CDR3 comprises 15 residues. V dropped 6 bases and J dropped 3; count of bases not matched to a gene: 11. The germline gives CDR1 MNHEY, CDR2 SVGAGI. The CDR3 DNA reads as TGTGCCAGCAGGGTTGTTCCCCGGGACAGCTACGAGCAGTACGTC. The encoded protein is CASRVVPRDSYEQYV.

The V gene is TRBV5-1, the J gene TRBJ2-3; D is possibly TRBD1 (6 bases). Between the trimmed V and J ends, which lost 6 bases and 4 bases, there was a span of 21 bases. The CDR3 spans 16 residues. Germline CDR1 and CDR2: SGHRS and YFSETQ. The chain's CDR3 is CASTKQGLALADTQYF. The CDR3 bases are TGCGCCAGCACCAAACAGGGATTGGCGTTAGCAGATACGCAGTATTTT.

V is TRBV6-5 and J is TRBJ2-4, with D perhaps TRBD1 (6 bases). The germline V gene encodes CDR1 MNHEY and CDR2 SVGAGI. The V end lost 0 bases, the J end lost 3 bases, and 9 bases lay between the germline ends. This CDR3 has 15 amino acids. The CDR3 DNA sequence: TGTGCCAGCAGTTACTCGGGGGCTGGCAAAAACATTCAGTACTTC. Protein sequence: CASSYSGAGKNIQYF.

The chain uses TRBV7-2 and TRBJ2-5; 8 bases align to TRBD2. The CDR3 runs to 15 residues. The J segment lost 3 bases and the V segment lost 5 bases, leaving 8 bases of the junction unmatched. Germline CDR1 is SGHTA and CDR2 is FQGNSA. CDR3 loop: CASSLSGRGEETQYF. The CDR3 nucleotides are TGTGCCAGCAGCCTAAGCGGGAGAGGGGAAGAGACCCAGTACTTC.

The chain joins TRBV29-1 to TRBJ1-1; D remains ambiguous. Germline assignment: CDR1 SQVTM and CDR2 ANQGSEA. CDR3 length: 12 amino acids. The V and J ends lost 4 bases and 1 base respectively, with 7 bases between them. The CDR3 DNA reads as TGCAGCGTTGTTAACAGGAACACTGAAGCTTTCTTT. It yields the protein CSVVNRNTEAFF.

The gene calls are TRBV19 and TRBJ1-5, with D possibly TRBD1 on 6 matching bases. The V and J ends lost 7 bases and 5 bases respectively, with 15 bases between them. CDR1 is LNHDA, CDR2 SQIVND, per germline (reference sequence). This CDR3 has 14 amino acids. The CDR3 DNA sequence: TGTGCCAGTACTACAGGGACACCCGATCAGCCCCAGCATTTT. This sequence encodes CASTTGTPDQPQHF.

The chain carries TRBV2 and TRBJ1-4; D call uncertain. The germline CDR1 and CDR2 sequences are SNHLY and FYNNEI. This CDR3 spans 12 amino acids. The V end lost 5 bases, the J end lost 6 bases, and 7 bases lay between the germline ends. The CDR3 is CASSPSDEKLFF. The DNA of the CDR3 is TGTGCCAGCAGTCCCTCGGATGAAAAACTGTTTTTT.

Comments on this clone: The same CDR3 is also encoded by other DNA sequences in this sample. The V gene is TRBV27, the J gene TRBJ2-3; the D gene is possibly TRBD1 (6 bases). Trimming cost V 3 bases and J 4 bases, with 11 bases left between them. The CDR3 consists of 14 residues. Germline-derived CDR1 and CDR2 are MNHEY and SMNVEV (reference sequence). CDR3 sequence reads: CASSLNRVADTQYF. The DNA for the CDR3 is TGTGCCAGCAGTTTGAACAGGGTCGCAGATACGCAGTATTTT.

The chain links TRBV30 to TRBJ2-6, with TRBD1 identical over 8 bases. The J segment lost 1 base and the V segment lost 2 bases, leaving 10 bases of the junction unmatched. This CDR3 is built from 18 residues. CDR1 is GTSNPN and CDR2 is SVGIG in the germline V gene (reference sequence). CDR3 DNA sequence: TGTGCCTGGAGTTATGGGGCAGGGGGCGATTCTGGGGCCAACGTCCTGACTTTC. This sequence encodes CAWSYGAGGDSGANVLTF. The full variable domain, rest sourced from reference TRBV30 and TRBJ2-6, is SQTIHQWPATLVQPVGSPLSLECTVEGTSNPNLYWYRQAAGRGLQLLFYSVGIGQISSEVPQNLSASRPQDRQFILSSKKLLLSDSGFYLCAWSYGAGGDSGANVLTFGAGSRLTVL.